A single sample gave rise to the 18 T cell receptor beta chains below, sequenced in a study of blood T cell repertoires in COVID-19. TCRdb keeps only in-frame clones here, not all; method: immunoSEQ multiplex PCR. Among 52,000 or so clones listed, 90% to 95% were seen once. The sample was peripheral blood. The receptors come from a woman older than 75 with acute or convalescent COVID-19.

This chain connects TRBV7-2 to TRBJ1-2; TRBD1 is a possible D gene (5 bases). Trimming took 0 bases from V and 8 from J, leaving 10 bases between them. CDR3 length: 13 residues. Germline CDR1 and CDR2: SGHTA and FQGNSA. CDR3 coding DNA: TGTGCCAGCAGCTTAGCGACAGTGCAGGGCTACACCTTC. Translating gives CASSLATVQGYTF.

The chain recombines TRBV29-1 with TRBJ2-2; 12 positions agree with TRBD2. J gave up 2 bases and V 4 bases, and 8 bases lay outside the gene matches. There are 17 residues in the CDR3. Per germline, CDR1 SQVTM and CDR2 ANQGSEA. CDR3 DNA: TGCAGCGTTGCGCCCGGACTAGCGGGATTTAACACCGGGGAGCTGTTTTTT. It codes for CSVAPGLAGFNTGELFF.

The chain carries TRBV19 and TRBJ2-7; TRBD1 is a possible D gene (6 bases). Trimming shortened V by 7 bases and J by 3 bases, and 13 bases separated the two germline ends. The CDR3 contains 13 residues. CDR1 is LNHDA, CDR2 SQIVND, per germline (reference sequence). The DNA for the CDR3 is TGTGCCAGTAACATGACAGGCGGCTACGAGCAGTACTTC. It encodes CASNMTGGYEQYF. Filled out from reference TRBV19 and TRBJ2-7, the complete variable domain reads DGGITQSPKYLFRKEGQNVTLSCEQNLNHDAMYWYRQDPGQGLRLIYYSQIVNDFQKGDIAEGYSVSREKKESFPLTVTSAQKNPTAFYLCASNMTGGYEQYFGPGTRLTVT.

The genes are TRBV19 and TRBJ2-1, with 8 bases fitting TRBD2. The CDR3 spans 15 residues. The germline gives CDR1 LNHDA, CDR2 SQIVND (reference sequence). Trimming cost V 2 bases and J 5 bases; bases outside gene matches: 5. The CDR3 DNA reads TGTGCCAGTAGTATAAGCGGGAGCGGTAACAATGAGCAGTTCTTC. It codes for CASSISGSGNNEQFF.

The chain links TRBV19 to TRBJ1-2, with D possibly matching TRBD1 (6 bases). CDR1 is LNHDA and CDR2 is SQIVND in the germline V gene (reference sequence). Trimming cost V 3 bases and J 5 bases, with 13 bases left between them. The CDR3 is 14 amino acids. This CDR3 reads CASSIGGAIYGYTF. In nucleotides, the CDR3 is TGTGCCAGTAGTATTGGGGGGGCTATATATGGCTACACCTTC.

This chain joins TRBV7-2 and TRBJ1-1; 10 bases fit TRBD1. From germline, CDR1 is SGHTA and CDR2 FQGNSA. The length of the CDR3 is 14 residues. The V segment lost 5 bases and the J segment 10 bases; nucleotides outside the gene matches: 10. CDR3 protein: CASSLDGQGDRAFF. CDR3 DNA sequence: TGTGCCAGCAGCCTGGATGGACAGGGGGATAGAGCTTTCTTT.

V gene TRBV28 combines with J gene TRBJ2-2; 12 bases map to TRBD2. Per the germline V gene, CDR1 is MDHEN and CDR2 is SYDVKM. V trimming: 8 bases; J trimming: 4 bases; junction bases outside the gene matches: 5. The CDR3 loop spans 15 amino acids. CDR3 sequence reads: CASLAGGPATGELFF. The CDR3 DNA sequence: TGTGCCAGCCTAGCGGGAGGGCCCGCCACCGGGGAGCTGTTTTTT.

V gene TRBV29-1 combines with J gene TRBJ1-4, with D perhaps matching TRBD1 (5 bases). Germline V CDR1 and CDR2: SQVTM, ANQGSEA. There are 14 residues in the CDR3. Trimming pared 6 bases from V and 7 bases from J, leaving 18 bases between. In DNA, the CDR3 is TGCAGCGTCCGGACGCCAAGGGGCGGTGAAAAACTGTTTTTT. It encodes CSVRTPRGGEKLFF.

V gene TRBV2 combines with J gene TRBJ1-3; possible D gene TRBD1, 6 bases. Germline CDR1 reads SNHLY; CDR2 reads FYNNEI. V shed 5 bases and J shed 3 bases, with 11 bases lying between them. The CDR3 contains 14 residues. The CDR3 loop reads CASSSHRDGNTIYF. CDR3 nucleotide sequence: TGTGCCAGCAGTTCCCACAGGGATGGAAACACCATATATTTT. Full variable domain (rest looked up from reference TRBV2 and TRBJ1-3): EPEVTQTPSHQVTQMGQEVILRCVPISNHLYFYWYRQILGQKVEFLVSFYNNEISEKSEIFDDQFSVERPDGSNFTLKIRSTKLEDSAMYFCASSSHRDGNTIYFGEGSWLTVV.

For this clone: The germline gene is not matched at one end of the junction; a read error may be the cause. The chain uses TRBV12-3 or TRBV12-4 and TRBJ2-7, with TRBD2 matching 10 bases. The CDR3 has 12 amino acids. CDR3 sequence: CASSGGSGRNDF. The CDR3 DNA reads as TGTGCCAGCAGTGGGGGTAGCGGGAGGAACGACTTC.

This sequence joins TRBV30 and TRBJ1-1; TRBD1 matches at 8 bases. Germline V gene data show CDR1 as GTSNPN and CDR2 as SVGIG (reference sequence). This CDR3 contains 15 residues. V dropped 3 bases and J dropped 1; count of bases not matched to a gene: 7. Here the CDR3 reads CAWSPGGTGNTEAFF. CDR3 coding DNA: TGTGCCTGGAGCCCCGGGGGGACAGGGAACACTGAAGCTTTCTTT.

Only one count was recorded for this clone. The chain uses TRBV7-2 and TRBJ2-7; 13 bases line up with TRBD2. The CDR3 is 14 residues long. The junction had 2 bases not matched to a gene; V was cut back by 5 bases and J by 4 bases. Per the germline V gene, CDR1 is SGHTA and CDR2 is FQGNSA. The CDR3 sequence is CASSGTSGDYEQYF. The CDR3 region has the DNA TGTGCCAGCAGCGGGACTAGCGGGGATTACGAGCAGTACTTC.

The V gene is TRBV6-1, the J gene TRBJ1-2; TRBD1 agrees at 9 bases. With V trimmed by 3 bases and J by 0 bases, 8 bases remained unmatched. CDR1 is MNHNS and CDR2 is SASEGT in the germline V gene. This CDR3 is built from 17 residues. CDR3 sequence (DNA): TGTGCCAGCAGTGATTTTTCGGGACAGGGAGCTAACTATGGCTACACCTTC. It encodes CASSDFSGQGANYGYTF.

This clone appeared a few times. This sequence joins TRBV10-3 and TRBJ1-2; 8 positions agree with TRBD1. The CDR3 loop spans 17 amino acids. CDR1 and CDR2 from the germline V gene are ENHRY and SYGVKD. V lost 5 bases to trimming and J lost 3 bases; unmatched junction nucleotides: 14. The CDR3: CAISSGQGREGDYGYTF. In DNA form, the CDR3 reads TGTGCCATCAGTTCCGGACAGGGAAGGGAAGGGGACTATGGCTACACCTTC.

This clone has a single count. The CDR3 DNA sequence: TGTGCCAGCAGCTTGCATCTAGCGGGAGGAACAGATACGCAGTATTTT. Residues: CASSLHLAGGTDTQYF. The rearrangement uses TRBV5-4 and TRBJ2-3, with TRBD2 matching over 11 bases. V lost 1 base to trimming and J lost 3 bases; unmatched junction nucleotides: 4. The CDR3 sequence is 16 residues long. Germline CDR1 and CDR2: SGHNT and YYREEE (reference sequence).

This clone appeared once. The chain couples TRBV30 to TRBJ1-2; D gene ambiguous. Per germline, CDR1 GTSNPN and CDR2 SVGIG (reference sequence). Between the trimmed V and J ends, which lost 3 bases and 8 bases, there was a span of 13 bases. The CDR3 length is 12 residues. CDR3 sequence reads: CAWRRATLGYTF. The CDR3 bases are TGTGCCTGGAGGCGGGCCACTTTGGGCTACACCTTC.

The V and J genes are TRBV6-5 and TRBJ1-2, with 8 bases matching TRBD1. V dropped 2 bases and J dropped 7; count of bases not matched to a gene: 12. This CDR3 region has 16 residues. The V gene's germline CDR1 is MNHEY and CDR2 SVGAGI. The CDR3 nucleotides read TGTGCCAGCAGTTACCTAACAGGGGGAGGGGAACCTGGCTACACCTTC. Translating it yields CASSYLTGGGEPGYTF.

The chain joins TRBV4-3 to TRBJ1-1; 7 positions agree with TRBD1. J was trimmed by 1 base and V by 0 bases; bases with no gene match: 5. Per germline, CDR1 LGHNA and CDR2 YSLEER. This CDR3 spans 16 amino acids. The CDR3 nucleotides read TGCGCCAGCAGCCAAGAGGGGAGGACAGGGAACACTGAAGCTTTCTTT. This translates into CASSQEGRTGNTEAFF.